This T cell receptor (beta chain) was captured by sequencing in a study of T cell responses to AZD1222 COVID-19 vaccine. Regarding this clone: Its antigen is still unknown.

With 5 bases removed from V and 3 bases from J, the gap between germline ends came to 14 bases. CDR1 and CDR2 from the germline V gene are SGHRS and YFSETQ. The CDR3 has 14 amino acids. Profiled with immunoSEQ multiplex PCR; TCRdb holds only in-frame clones, not every one. The sample lists some 160,000 clones, less than 95% occurring once. Broader study findings: Close to half of all spike-specific TCRs reportedly target regions of the variants that are unmutated. A mostly white British donor set with more females was recruited, and clonal diversity was possibly underestimated. The CD4 TCRs associated with vaccination extended across spike and predominated at 160-218 and 743-854.

The chain recombines TRBV5-1 with TRBJ1-2; D is possibly TRBD1 (5 bases). Source: peripheral blood, taken on day 0 of AZD1222 vaccination. This clonotype originated in an adult in good health. The CDR3 loop is CASRVPGRDYGYTF. The CDR3 region has the DNA TGCGCCAGCAGGGTGCCAGGGAGGGACTATGGCTACACCTTC.